This TCR beta chain was identified during a study of CD8+ T cells in alopecia areata. Background on the study: Treated patients swallowed 5 to 10 mg of oral tofacitinib twice daily.

General study findings and limits: Resident alphabeta T-cell populations of normal skin are likewise subject to sequencing in scalp samples.

Treatment defined: oral pan-JAK inhibitor, 5-10 mg twice daily. Separation by sorting yielded CD4+ and CD8+ T cells from PBMCs. The CDR3 length is 14 residues. Germline lookup yields CDR1 SSHAT and CDR2 FNYEAQ (reference sequence). The authors extracted RNA and reverse transcribed it into cDNA as the sequencing template. Produced via immunoSEQ multiplex PCR; TCRdb's table is partial and in-frame only. Of about 200,000 clones listed, around 66% are singletons. Notes on this clone: What it binds is not known. At one end, the junction sequence differs from germline, possibly due to a read error.

Specimen: CD4+ T cells sorted from blood, collected at week 4, from a patient treated with tofacitinib. This chain uses TRBV7-7 with TRBJ2-1; the D gene is possibly TRBD2 (6 bases). The clonotype was recovered from a human donor with alopecia areata. The CDR3: CASSLGGESNEQFF. CDR3 nucleotides: TGTGCTAGCAGCTTAGGCGGGGAGAGCAATGAGCAGTTCTTC.